One and the same sample provided the 21 T cell receptor beta chains below, sequenced in a study of blood T cell repertoires in COVID-19. Assay: immunoSEQ multiplex PCR; the TCRdb copy retains only in-frame clones and omits some. The data contain 200,000 to 250,000 clones, roughly 86% of them singletons. The sample was peripheral blood. The receptors stem from a woman aged 70-85 years with active or convalescent COVID-19.

V and J are TRBV2 and TRBJ1-5; 9 bases agree with TRBD1. Trimming cost V 5 bases and J 6 bases; bases outside gene matches: 2. The germline V gene has CDR1 SNHLY and CDR2 FYNNEI. The CDR3 totals 13 residues. The CDR3, as DNA: TGTGCCAGCAGTCGGGACAGGGTTCAGCCCCAGCATTTT. Protein: CASSRDRVQPQHF.

This clone has a handful of counts. J is TRBJ1-2 and V is TRBV27, with D unresolved. This CDR3 has 11 amino acids. Germline assignment: CDR1 MNHEY and CDR2 SMNVEV (reference sequence). Trimming cost V 10 bases and J 4 bases, with 10 bases left between them. The CDR3 here is CAIQPGYGYTF. The CDR3, as DNA: TGTGCCATCCAACCCGGCTATGGCTACACCTTC.

The chain recombines TRBV18 with TRBJ2-5; 7 bases map to TRBD1. Germline V CDR1 and CDR2: KGHSH, LQKENI. The V segment lost 3 bases and the J segment 5 bases; nucleotides outside the gene matches: 12. CDR3 length: 16 amino acids. The CDR3 reads CASSPNRGTAGETQYF. In nucleotides, the CDR3 is TGTGCCAGCTCACCTAACAGGGGCACGGCTGGGGAGACCCAGTACTTC.

The chain employs TRBV14 and TRBJ2-3; 7 bases agree with TRBD2. This CDR3 has 16 amino acids. CDR1 SGHDN and CDR2 FVKESK come from the germline V gene. V lost 5 bases to trimming and J lost 2 bases; unmatched junction nucleotides: 10. The CDR3 region has the DNA TGTGCCAGCAGCTCGGGGAGGGGACTTTACACAGATACGCAGTATTTT. The encoded protein is CASSSGRGLYTDTQYF.

This clone was recorded only once. This chain connects TRBV10-3 to TRBJ2-3; 11 bases map to TRBD2. The trim removed 0 bases at V and 3 bases at J, leaving 8 bases unmatched. The CDR3 has 18 amino acids. Germline V gene sequence: CDR1 ENHRY, CDR2 SYGVKD. CDR3 loop: CAISESSGGASPTDTQYF. CDR3 DNA: TGTGCCATCAGTGAGTCTAGCGGGGGGGCTTCGCCGACAGATACGCAGTATTTT.

This clone came up once. The chain has TRBV9 and TRBJ2-3; the D gene is possibly TRBD2 (6 bases). Germline CDR1 SGDLS, CDR2 YYNGEE. This CDR3 has 15 residues. The V gene lost 0 bases and the J gene lost 3 bases, with 11 bases spanning the gap. The CDR3 coding sequence is TGTGCCAGCAGCGTAGGACTAGTCTTTACAGATACGCAGTATTTT. Its protein product is CASSVGLVFTDTQYF. Filled out from reference TRBV9 and TRBJ2-3, the complete variable domain reads DSGVTQTPKHLITATGQRVTLRCSPRSGDLSVYWYQQSLDQGLQFLIQYYNGEERAKGNILERFSAQQFPDLHSELNLSSLELGDSALYFCASSVGLVFTDTQYFGPGTRLTVL.

The chain is built from TRBV7-9 and TRBJ2-7; D gene ambiguous. The V end was cut by 4 bases, the J end by 0 bases, with 13 bases between. The CDR3 spans 15 residues. Germline assignment: CDR1 SEHNR and CDR2 FQNEAQ (reference sequence). The CDR3 DNA follows: TGTGCCAGCAGCTCCGATGTTACTACCTCCTACGAGCAGTACTTC. This encodes CASSSDVTTSYEQYF. Full variable domain (rest looked up from reference TRBV7-9 and TRBJ2-7): DTGVSQNPRHKITKRGQNVTFRCDPISEHNRLYWYRQTLGQGPEFLTYFQNEAQLEKSRLLSDRFSAERPKGSFSTLEIQRTEQGDSAMYLCASSSDVTTSYEQYFGPGTRLTVT.

This clone appeared a single time. The chain combines TRBV4-3 with TRBJ1-6; a weak D match, TRBD1 (5 bases). V was shortened by 3 bases and J by 9 bases, with 12 bases between the two germline ends. The CDR3 spans 14 residues. CDR1 LGHNA and CDR2 YSLEER come from the germline V gene. The DNA for the CDR3 is TGCGCCAGCAGCCAGGGGGGGGAACGTTCACCCCTCCACTTT. It is translated as CASSQGGERSPLHF.

A single count supports this clone. DNA for the CDR3: TGTGCCAGCAGTCGTCCTTCCCAGGGTATAGGGTACAATGAGCAGTTCTTC. Its protein product is CASSRPSQGIGYNEQFF. The V call is TRBV6-6, the J call TRBJ2-1, with a possible D match to TRBD1 (5 bases). CDR1 is MNHNY and CDR2 is SVGAGI in the germline V gene (reference sequence). The CDR3 spans 17 residues. V gave up 5 bases and J gave up 4 bases, with 21 bases separating them.

The chain joins TRBV20-1 to TRBJ1-2; 7 bases align to TRBD1. In germline, CDR1 is DFQATT, CDR2 SNEGSKA (reference sequence). The CDR3 is made up of 14 amino acids. V was pared by 3 bases and J by 3 bases, with 7 bases of the junction left unmatched. CDR3 amino acids: CSASTGTADYGYTF. CDR3 in DNA: TGCAGTGCTAGTACGGGGACAGCCGACTATGGCTACACCTTC.

This clone appeared a few times. J is TRBJ1-1 and V is TRBV18, with TRBD1 identical over 7 bases. The CDR3 totals 12 residues. The J segment lost 11 bases and the V segment lost 3 bases, leaving 6 bases of the junction unmatched. The V gene's germline CDR1 is KGHSH and CDR2 LQKENI. CDR3 DNA sequence: TGTGCCAGCTCACCGGAGAGGGGGCCGGCTTTCTTT. Protein sequence: CASSPERGPAFF. Using reference TRBV18 and TRBJ1-1 for the parts outside the CDR3, the full variable domain is NAGVMQNPRHLVRRRGQEARLRCSPMKGHSHVYWYRQLPEEGLKFMVYLQKENIIDESGMPKERFSAEFPKEGPSILRIQQVVRGDSAAYFCASSPERGPAFFGQGTRLTVV.

The chain couples TRBV4-1 to TRBJ1-1; TRBD1 aligns across 7 bases. The V segment lost 4 bases and the J segment 11 bases; nucleotides outside the gene matches: 16. The CDR3 is 15 residues long. The germline V gene encodes CDR1 MGHRA and CDR2 YSYEKL. CDR3 residues: CASSPFRDSVAFAFF. The CDR3 DNA reads TGCGCCAGCAGCCCTTTCCGGGACAGCGTGGCTTTTGCTTTCTTT.

The chain employs TRBV10-3 and TRBJ1-1; D gene ambiguous. Trimming pared 2 bases from V and 7 bases from J, leaving 14 bases between. Germline CDR1 is ENHRY and CDR2 is SYGVKD. CDR3 length: 14 residues. CDR3 coding DNA: TGTGCCATCAGTGAGAGTCGTAGCCCGCTTGAAGCTTTCTTT. This translates into CAISESRSPLEAFF.

The chain uses TRBV12-5 and TRBJ2-1, with D maybe TRBD1 (6 bases). The CDR3 is 17 amino acids. V dropped 2 bases and J dropped 6 bases, with 20 bases sitting between them. Germline CDR1 and CDR2: LGHNT and FRNRAP. DNA of the CDR3: TGTGCTAGTGGTTTGAGGGTGACAGGAGGAAAGGTCAATGAGCAGTTCTTC. It encodes CASGLRVTGGKVNEQFF.

The chain employs TRBV5-1 and TRBJ2-1, with D maybe TRBD2 (7 bases). Germline assignment: CDR1 SGHRS and CDR2 YFSETQ. Deletions cut 0 bases from V and 7 bases from J, with 14 bases between. The CDR3 has 15 residues. CDR3 DNA: TGCGCCAGCAGCTTGGAGGGGGGGATAGCGAATGAGCAGTTCTTC. Protein: CASSLEGGIANEQFF. Using reference TRBV5-1 and TRBJ2-1 for the parts outside the CDR3, the full variable domain is KAGVTQTPRYLIKTRGQQVTLSCSPISGHRSVSWYQQTPGQGLQFLFEYFSETQRNKGNFPGRFSGRQFSNSRSEMNVSTLELGDSALYLCASSLEGGIANEQFFGPGTRLTVL.

The gene calls are TRBV12-3 or TRBV12-4 and TRBJ2-6; a weak D match, TRBD2 (5 bases). CDR3 length: 11 residues. Trimming took off 5 bases at V and 16 bases at J, with 12 bases between the two ends. As DNA, the CDR3 is TGTGCCAGCAGTCTTCCCGGGAAGCTGACTTTC. Its translation is CASSLPGKLTF.

The J gene is TRBJ1-3, the V gene TRBV15, with 8 positions matching TRBD1. The CDR3 is 19 amino acids. Germline values: CDR1 LNHNV, CDR2 YYDKDF (reference sequence). With 4 bases clipped from V and 0 bases from J, the junction kept 14 bases outside the gene matches. This chain's CDR3 is CATSIGLGQAKGSGNTIYF. Written as DNA, the CDR3 is TGTGCCACCAGCATCGGCTTGGGACAGGCCAAGGGCTCTGGAAACACCATATATTTT.

The rearrangement joins TRBV4-3 to TRBJ1-3, with 8 bases aligning to TRBD1. Germline V CDR1 and CDR2: LGHNA, YSLEER. The junction had 2 bases not matched to a gene; V was cut back by 4 bases and J by 3 bases. The length of the CDR3 is 14 residues. CDR3 DNA sequence: TGCGCCAGCAGCCGGACAGGGAATGGAAACACCATATATTTT. This gives the protein CASSRTGNGNTIYF.

The chain joins TRBV5-6 to TRBJ1-2; no clear D. CDR3 length equals 14 residues. V lost 0 bases and J lost 5, with 11 bases in between. CDR1 is SGHDT, CDR2 YYEEEE, per germline. CDR3 sequence (DNA): TGTGCCAGCAGCTTGGTTGGGAGCGATTATGGCTACACCTTC. As protein: CASSLVGSDYGYTF.

The table lists this clone with a count of one. The chain joins TRBV5-1 to TRBJ1-1; D not resolved. The CDR3 contains 13 residues. Trimming stripped 3 bases from V and 2 bases from J, with 8 bases between. Germline V gene data show CDR1 as SGHRS and CDR2 as YFSETQ. CDR3 in DNA: TGCGCCAGCAGCTCCTACGGTAACACTGAAGCTTTCTTT. This gives the protein CASSSYGNTEAFF.

The chain has TRBV7-9 and TRBJ1-1, with 7 bases aligning to TRBD1. The length of the CDR3 is 13 residues. From germline, CDR1 is SEHNR and CDR2 FQNEAQ (reference sequence). Trimming at V came to 4 bases and at J to 6 bases, leaving 5 bases not matched to a gene. The CDR3 DNA reads TGTGCCAGCAGCTACGACAGGGACGCTGAAGCTTTCTTT. The encoded protein is CASSYDRDAEAFF.